This T cell receptor beta chain is from a study of PD-L1 blockade in urothelial cancer. Indicated time point: pretreatment peripheral blood. Urothelial carcinoma in patients was locally advanced or metastatic. Germline V CDR1 and CDR2: SGHTA, FQGTGA. J was trimmed by 4 bases and V by 4 bases; bases with no gene match: 3. The CDR3 has 15 residues. Assay used: immunoSEQ multiplex PCR; TCRdb lists only in-frame clones, some missing. The sample has approximately 52,000 clones, around 74% seen once. The chain links TRBV7-3 to TRBJ2-5, with TRBD2 identical over 13 bases. The source was PBMCs, collected around atezolizumab (anti-PD-L1) treatment. This TCR was sampled from a man in his sixties or seventies with urothelial cancer. CDR3 coding DNA: TGTGCCAGCAGCTCCACTAGCGGGGGGGGAGAGACCCAGTACTTC. It specifies CASSSTSGGGETQYF.